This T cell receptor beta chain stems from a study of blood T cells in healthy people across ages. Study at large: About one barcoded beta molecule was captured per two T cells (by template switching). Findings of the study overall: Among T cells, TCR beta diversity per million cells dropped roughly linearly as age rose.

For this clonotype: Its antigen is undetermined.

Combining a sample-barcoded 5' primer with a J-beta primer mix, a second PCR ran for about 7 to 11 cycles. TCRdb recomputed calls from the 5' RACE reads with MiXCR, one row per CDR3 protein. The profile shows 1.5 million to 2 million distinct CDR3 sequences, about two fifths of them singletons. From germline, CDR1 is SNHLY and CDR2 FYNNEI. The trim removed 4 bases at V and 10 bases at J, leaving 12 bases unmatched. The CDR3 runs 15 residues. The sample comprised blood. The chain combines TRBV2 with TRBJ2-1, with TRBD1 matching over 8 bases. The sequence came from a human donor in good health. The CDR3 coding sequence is TGTGCCAGCAGTGCACCGACAGGGGAGACTGCCGAGCAGTTCTTC. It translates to CASSAPTGETAEQFF.